The source of this TCR beta chain is a study of monozygotic twins with inflammatory bowel disease. Study-level results: Patients with IBD had less TCRbeta diversity (inverse Simpson) than their healthy co-twins.

About this clonotype: The antigen is undetermined.

The length of the CDR3 is 17 residues. The germline gives CDR1 MDHEN, CDR2 SYDVKM. TCRdb reprocessed the 5' RACE reads and keeps a single row for each CDR3 protein, giving no DNA. Its table lists around 150,000 distinct CDR3 sequences. The TCR comes from a human donor with ulcerative colitis or Crohn's disease, or a healthy co-twin of an affected twin (not recorded which). This rearrangement joins TRBV28 to TRBJ1-5; without DNA, the TCRdb call of TRBD1 cannot be checked. Material: blood. The CDR3 sequence: CASSFPGQTNSNQPQHF.